These 19 T cell receptor beta chains came from one sample sequenced in a study of T and B cells in COVID-19 patients. Multiplex PCR with BIOMED2 TRB-A/B primer pools amplified TRB rearrangements. One entry per CDR3 protein results from TCRdb running MiXCR on the multiplex PCR reads. The top ten clones hold 13% to 15% of a sample with approximately 11,000 distinct CDR3 sequences, over 25% of them seen once. From blood, roughly 250-550 ng of genomic DNA served as TRB template. The specimen sequenced was blood. The receptors come from a human donor with active COVID-19.

J is TRBJ1-1 and V is TRBV4-2; 7 bases are a match to TRBD1. The CDR3 totals 15 residues. The V and J ends lost 1 base and 1 base, in that order; junction bases with no gene match: 3. CDR1 is LGHNA and CDR2 is YNFKEQ in the germline V gene. DNA of the CDR3: TGTGCCAGCAGCCAAGGGGACAGCTGGAACACTGAAGCTTTCTTT. This translates into CASSQGDSWNTEAFF.

The chain is built from TRBV30 and TRBJ1-2, with unresolved D. Germline assignment: CDR1 GTSNPN and CDR2 SVGIG (reference sequence). There are 16 residues in the CDR3. Trimming cost V 1 base and J 0 bases, with 15 bases left between them. Written as DNA, the CDR3 is TGTGCCTGGAGTGCACCCTTTAGGGTATCTAACTATGGCTACACCTTC. Encoded protein: CAWSAPFRVSNYGYTF.

The J gene is TRBJ1-2, the V gene TRBV14; D unresolved. The CDR3 loop spans 14 amino acids. Deletions cut 1 base from V and 4 bases from J, with 10 bases between. Looked up from germline, CDR1 is SGHDN and CDR2 is FVKESK. The CDR3 region has the DNA TGTGCCAGCAGCCAAGCCTCAGCTCCCTATGGCTACACCTTC. This gives the protein CASSQASAPYGYTF.

By sample fraction, this clonotype is medium-sized. The gene calls are TRBV29-1 and TRBJ2-2; 7 positions agree with TRBD1. The CDR3 extends over 15 amino acids. Germline trimming cut 4 bases from V and 1 base from J; bases unmatched to any gene: 6. Germline V gene data show CDR1 as SQVTM and CDR2 as ANQGSEA. The CDR3 spells CSVVLGGQNTGELFF. CDR3 in DNA: TGCAGCGTTGTGTTAGGGGGCCAGAACACCGGGGAGCTGTTTTTT.

This clonotype was detected only a few times. This chain links TRBV5-1 with TRBJ2-3; 8 bases align to TRBD2. From germline, CDR1 is SGHRS and CDR2 YFSETQ. This CDR3 comprises 14 residues. Trimming cost V 2 bases and J 3 bases; bases outside gene matches: 2. The CDR3 here is CASSFGGGTDTQYF. The DNA of the CDR3 is TGCGCCAGCAGCTTTGGCGGGGGGACAGATACGCAGTATTTT.

The chain joins TRBV7-2 to TRBJ1-3; TRBD1 aligns across 8 bases. The J segment lost 0 bases and the V segment lost 2 bases, leaving 3 bases of the junction unmatched. The germline CDR1 and CDR2 sequences are SGHTA and FQGNSA. The CDR3 length is 16 residues. The CDR3 DNA reads TGTGCCAGCAGCTTAAGGACAGGGAACTCTGGAAACACCATATATTTT. Encoded protein: CASSLRTGNSGNTIYF. Variable domain in full (rest from reference TRBV7-2 and TRBJ1-3): GAGVSQSPSNKVTEKGKDVELRCDPISGHTALYWYRQSLGQGLEFLIYFQGNSAPDKSGLPSDRFSAERTGGSVSTLTIQRTQQEDSAVYLCASSLRTGNSGNTIYFGEGSWLTVV.

Only a few counts were recorded for this clonotype. This rearrangement joins TRBV30 to TRBJ1-2; D is ambiguous. Trimming stripped 0 bases from V and 7 bases from J, with 12 bases between. The germline CDR1 and CDR2 sequences are GTSNPN and SVGIG (reference sequence). The length of the CDR3 is 13 residues. CDR3 bases: TGTGCCTGGAGTGTGTTCCACCTGGGTGGCTACACCTTC. This codes for CAWSVFHLGGYTF. The whole variable domain, remainder taken from reference TRBV30 and TRBJ1-2, is SQTIHQWPATLVQPVGSPLSLECTVEGTSNPNLYWYRQAAGRGLQLLFYSVGIGQISSEVPQNLSASRPQDRQFILSSKKLLLSDSGFYLCAWSVFHLGGYTFGSGTRLTVV.

In its sample, this clonotype is large. The chain joins TRBV29-1 to TRBJ2-7; D could derive from TRBD1 or TRBD2 (5 bases each). V was pared by 7 bases and J by 8 bases, with 15 bases between. Germline CDR1 reads SQVTM; CDR2 reads ANQGSEA. This CDR3 spans 11 amino acids. The chain's CDR3 is CSATQTGQQYF. CDR3 sequence (DNA): TGCAGCGCCACACAGACGGGGCAGCAGTACTTC.

This clonotype was observed a handful of times. J is TRBJ2-7 and V is TRBV5-5, with 7 bases that match TRBD2. Germline V gene data show CDR1 as SGHKS and CDR2 as YYEKEE (reference sequence). V shed 3 bases and J 4 bases; nucleotides not matched to a gene: 7. The CDR3 has 14 amino acids. CDR3 sequence (DNA): TGTGCCAGCAGCTGGGGGGGGTGGGGGTACGAGCAGTACTTC. Encoded protein: CASSWGGWGYEQYF.

This clonotype has just a few counts. The DNA of the CDR3 is TGTGCCAGCAGCTTGGGGCAGGGGGTGGATGGCTACACCTTC. Its translation is CASSLGQGVDGYTF. The genes are TRBV5-4 and TRBJ1-2; TRBD1 matches 7 bases. The CDR3 runs 14 residues. Germline lookup yields CDR1 SGHNT and CDR2 YYREEE (reference sequence). The V segment lost 0 bases and the J segment 6 bases; nucleotides outside the gene matches: 5. The whole variable domain, filled in from reference TRBV5-4 and TRBJ1-2, reads ETGVTQSPTHLIKTRGQQVTLRCSSQSGHNTVSWYQQALGQGPQFIFQYYREEENGRGNFPPRFSGLQFPNYSSELNVNALELDDSALYLCASSLGQGVDGYTFGSGTRLTVV.

DNA of the CDR3: TGCGCCAGCAGCCAAGACTCTCGGGAGTACTACGAGCAGTACTTC. Its protein is CASSQDSREYYEQYF. The chain carries TRBV4-3 and TRBJ2-7; perhaps TRBD2 as D (6 bases). Germline V gene sequence: CDR1 LGHNA, CDR2 YSLEER. The CDR3 covers 15 residues. V shed 0 bases and J shed 3 bases, with 12 bases lying between them.

The chain employs TRBV6-2 or TRBV6-3 and TRBJ2-7; maybe TRBD1 (5 bases). The CDR3 is 12 residues long. CDR1 is MNHEY, CDR2 SVGEGT, per germline. Trimming cost V 5 bases and J 6 bases, with 11 bases left between them. CDR3 loop: CASSARAVEQYF. The DNA for the CDR3 is TGTGCCAGCAGTGCCAGGGCCGTCGAGCAGTACTTC.

This clonotype was recorded a few times. The chain links TRBV30 to TRBJ1-1; perhaps TRBD1 as D (6 bases). Germline-derived CDR1 and CDR2 are GTSNPN and SVGIG (reference sequence). V lost 0 bases and J 4 bases, leaving 9 bases between the germline ends. The CDR3 has 13 amino acids. The CDR3 spells CAWSVGGFTEAFF. The CDR3 DNA follows: TGTGCCTGGAGTGTAGGGGGTTTCACTGAAGCTTTCTTT.

This clonotype has only a few counts. V and J are TRBV7-6 and TRBJ2-3; D is unresolved. The germline gives CDR1 SGHVS, CDR2 FNYEAQ. The V and J ends lost 1 base and 8 bases respectively, with 13 bases between them. The CDR3 contains 14 residues. The CDR3 DNA reads TGTGCCAGCAGCTTAGGAGGAATTTCCAGTACGCAGTATTTT. Translation: CASSLGGISSTQYF.

A note on this clonotype: A much larger clone lies one base from this, so it may be a read error. The chain carries TRBV19 and TRBJ2-4, with 11 bases identical to TRBD2. Germline CDR1 LNHDA, CDR2 SQIVND (reference sequence). The CDR3 runs to 16 residues. CDR3 coding DNA: TGTGCCAGTAGTATGGGACTAGCGGACGCCAAAAACGTTCAGTACTTC. Protein: CASSMGLADAKNVQYF.

As regards this clonotype: A read error is likely, as this CDR3 ends without the conserved phenylalanine or tryptophan. In DNA form, the CDR3 reads TGTGCCAGCTCCCCCGGGACTAGCGGAAAAGAGACCCAGTACTTA. Its translation is CASSPGTSGKETQYL. V gene TRBV18 combines with J gene TRBJ2-5; 11 nucleotides align to TRBD2. The germline gives CDR1 KGHSH, CDR2 LQKENI. The CDR3 totals 15 residues. Trimming removed 6 bases from V and 3 bases from J; junction bases left unmatched: 6.

This rearrangement joins TRBV13 to TRBJ2-7; 11 positions agree with TRBD2. Germline V gene sequence: CDR1 PRHDT, CDR2 FYEKMQ (reference sequence). J was trimmed by 3 bases and V by 7 bases; bases with no gene match: 8. This CDR3 region has 15 residues. CDR3 protein: CASKVSGGESYEQYF. As DNA, the CDR3 is TGTGCCAGCAAGGTTAGCGGGGGGGAAAGCTACGAGCAGTACTTC.

This clonotype was seen more than once but under ten times. The chain links TRBV18 to TRBJ2-3; D uncertain. V lost 2 bases to trimming and J lost 5 bases, with 8 bases between them. Germline-derived CDR1 and CDR2 are KGHSH and LQKENI. This CDR3 region has 13 residues. The CDR3 loop is CASSPGWEDTQYF. In DNA form, the CDR3 reads TGTGCCAGCTCACCAGGATGGGAAGATACGCAGTATTTT.

The chain carries TRBV6-1 and TRBJ2-5, with a tentative D call TRBD1 (5 bases). CDR3 size: 12 residues. From germline, CDR1 is MNHNS and CDR2 SASEGT. V was shortened by 10 bases and J by 0 bases, with 9 bases between the two germline ends. The CDR3 coding sequence is TGTGCCACCAAGACAGACCAAGAGACCCAGTACTTC. It yields the protein CATKTDQETQYF.